The TCR beta chain described here comes from a study of molecular identifiers for immune sequencing clone quantification. This clonotype occurred many times. Trimming cost V 7 bases and J 0 bases, with 12 bases left between them. Germline V gene sequence: CDR1 SNHLY, CDR2 FYNNEI. The CDR3 length is 14 residues. Each CDR3 protein is one row after TCRdb ran MiXCR on the PCR reads. The sample carries around 480,000 distinct CDR3 sequences, around 23% recorded once. Naive CD8 T cells underwent sorting with the CD8+CD4-CCR7+CD45RA+ definition. This chain uses TRBV2 with TRBJ1-1; D unresolved. The receptor's source is a human donor in good health. Some libraries in this study had Jurkat cell RNA spiked in. Source material: naive CD8+ T cells from blood, with Jurkat cell RNA spiked in. Noted subset: FACS-sorted CD8+CD4-CCR7+CD45RA+ naive T cells. CDR3 sequence: CASKERIMNTEAFF. In DNA form, the CDR3 reads TGTGCCAGCAAAGAGAGAATTATGAACACTGAAGCTTTCTTT.